These 8 T cell receptor beta chains came from one sample sequenced in a study of siplizumab effects on memory and regulatory T cells. The table came from immunoSEQ multiplex PCR; TCRdb's copy has only in-frame clones and leaves some out. The repertoire includes 55,000 to 70,000 clones, 85% to 95% of them detected once, and about two fifths sits in the top ten. Sequenced: CD8+ T cells sorted from blood. The source of these receptors is a human donor in good health.

This clone was seen a few times. V usage is TRBV19 and J usage is TRBJ2-1, with unresolved D. V lost 5 bases and J lost 6, with 17 bases in between. The CDR3 length is 15 residues. CDR1 LNHDA and CDR2 SQIVND come from the germline V gene (reference sequence). CDR3 in amino acids: CASSPYSSAVNEQFF. The CDR3 nucleotides read TGTGCCAGTAGTCCCTATAGTTCTGCGGTCAATGAGCAGTTCTTC.

This clone has only one observation. This chain uses TRBV13 with TRBJ2-1; maybe TRBD1 (6 bases). V was clipped by 5 bases and J by 7 bases, with 12 bases between them. This CDR3 has 13 residues. Per the germline V gene, CDR1 is PRHDT and CDR2 is FYEKMQ (reference sequence). CDR3 sequence (DNA): TGTGCCAGCAGCCAAACACAGGGAAATGAGCAGTTCTTC. It codes for CASSQTQGNEQFF.

The V gene is TRBV6-6, the J gene TRBJ2-7; 10 nucleotides line up with TRBD2. Looked up from germline, CDR1 is MNHNY and CDR2 is SVGAGI (reference sequence). This CDR3 is 13 amino acids long. With 6 bases clipped from V and 6 bases from J, the junction kept 5 bases outside the gene matches. CDR3 sequence (DNA): TGTGCCAGCAGGACGACTAGCGGGTTCGAGCAGTACTTC. It is translated as CASRTTSGFEQYF.

The chain carries TRBV7-6 and TRBJ2-1; 10 bases are a match to TRBD2. This CDR3 region has 16 residues. The ends lost 2 bases at V and 5 bases at J; junction bases unmatched: 6. Germline-derived CDR1 and CDR2 are SGHVS and FNYEAQ. CDR3 sequence: CASSLTPSGRDNEQFF. CDR3 nucleotide sequence: TGTGCCAGCAGCTTAACACCTAGCGGGAGAGACAATGAGCAGTTCTTC.

The rearrangement uses TRBV27 and TRBJ2-1; D is undetermined. The CDR3 spans 13 residues. Germline V gene sequence: CDR1 MNHEY, CDR2 SMNVEV (reference sequence). V was pared by 0 bases and J by 6 bases, with 6 bases between. DNA for the CDR3: TGTGCCAGCAGTTTATCGTCCAGCAATGAGCAGTTCTTC. It encodes CASSLSSSNEQFF.

V gene TRBV30 combines with J gene TRBJ1-4; D is possibly TRBD1 (6 bases). The V end was cut by 0 bases, the J end by 5 bases, with 13 bases between. Germline CDR1 and CDR2: GTSNPN and SVGIG (reference sequence). The CDR3 is 15 residues long. The CDR3 is CAWSVMAGVNEKLFF. CDR3 nucleotides: TGTGCCTGGAGTGTAATGGCAGGGGTGAATGAAAAACTGTTTTTT.

This sequence joins TRBV2 and TRBJ2-3; TRBD1 might be the D (6 bases). The V end was cut by 4 bases, the J end by 6 bases, with 11 bases between. Per the germline V gene, CDR1 is SNHLY and CDR2 is FYNNEI. There are 13 residues in the CDR3. The CDR3 spells CASSGLGADTQYF. CDR3 DNA: TGTGCCAGCAGTGGGCTGGGGGCGGATACGCAGTATTTT.

The chain carries TRBV30 and TRBJ2-7; D assignment may be TRBD1 or TRBD2 (6 bases each). Trimming left V 1 base short and J 5 bases short, with 18 bases between. CDR3 length: 15 amino acids. Per germline, CDR1 GTSNPN and CDR2 SVGIG (reference sequence). CDR3 nucleotides: TGTGCCTGGAGTGGACCCCCGGGGGCTCTGGACGAGCAGTACTTC. Translating it yields CAWSGPPGALDEQYF.